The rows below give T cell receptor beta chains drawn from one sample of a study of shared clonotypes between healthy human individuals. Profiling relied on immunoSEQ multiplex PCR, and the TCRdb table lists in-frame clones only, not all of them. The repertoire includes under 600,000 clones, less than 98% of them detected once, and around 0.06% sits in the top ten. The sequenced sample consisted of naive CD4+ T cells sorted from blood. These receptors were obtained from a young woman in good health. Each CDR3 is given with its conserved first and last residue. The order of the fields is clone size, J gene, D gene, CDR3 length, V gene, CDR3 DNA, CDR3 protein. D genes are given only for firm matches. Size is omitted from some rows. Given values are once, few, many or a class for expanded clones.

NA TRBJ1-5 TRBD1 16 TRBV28 TGTGCCAGCAGTTTTAGGGGACAGGGGGACAATCAGCCCCAGCATTTT CASSFRGQGDNQPQHF
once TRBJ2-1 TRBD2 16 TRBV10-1 TGCGCCAGCAGTGAGTCTGGGACTAACTCCTACAATGAGCAGTTCTTC CASSESGTNSYNEQFF
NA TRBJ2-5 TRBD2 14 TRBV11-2 TGTGCCAGCAGTCCTAGCGGGGGGGAAGAGACCCAGTACTTC CASSPSGGEETQYF
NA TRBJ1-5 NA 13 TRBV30 TGTGCCTGGAGTCCTAAGTTTGGTCAGCCCCAGCATTTT CAWSPKFGQPQHF
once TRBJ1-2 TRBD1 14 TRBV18 TGTGCCAGCTCACCGGGGACAGGGGGTCGTAGCTACACCTTC CASSPGTGGRSYTF
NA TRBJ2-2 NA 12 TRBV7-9 TGTGCCAGCAGGGGTAACACCGGGGAGCTGTTTTTT CASRGNTGELFF
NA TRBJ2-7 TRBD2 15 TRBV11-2 TGTGCCAGCAGGAAGGGACTAGCGATATCTTCGTGGCAGTACTTC CASRKGLAISSWQYF
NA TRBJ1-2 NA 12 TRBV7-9 TGTGCCAGCAGCCAGAATGGTGGTGGCTACACCTTC CASSQNGGGYTF
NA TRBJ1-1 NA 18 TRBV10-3 TGTGCCATCACCCCACCCCCAAGGGACCGAACAGTGAACACTGAAGCTTTCTTT CAITPPPRDRTVNTEAFF
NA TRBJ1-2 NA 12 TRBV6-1 TGTGCCAGCAGTGAAGCAGGGTATGGCTACACCTTC CASSEAGYGYTF
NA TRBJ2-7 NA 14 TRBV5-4 TGTGCCAGCAGCCCAGGGACGCCTTGGGGCGAGCAGTACTTC CASSPGTPWGEQYF
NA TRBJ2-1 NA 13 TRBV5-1 TGCGCCAGCAGCTTGGGTTACTACAATGAGCAGTTCTTC CASSLGYYNEQFF
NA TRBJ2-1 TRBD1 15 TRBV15 TGTGCCACCAGCCTCAGAGGGACAGGAGGCCTGGAGCAGTTCTTC CATSLRGTGGLEQFF
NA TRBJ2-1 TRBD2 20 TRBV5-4 TGTGCCAGCAGCTTGGCCTCAGGGACTAGCGGGAGGCCCCTCTACAATGAGCAGTTCTTC CASSLASGTSGRPLYNEQFF
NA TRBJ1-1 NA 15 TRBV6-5 TGTGCCAGCAGTTACTCGTCAGGGCTTTCCCCTGAAGCTTTCTTT CASSYSSGLSPEAFF
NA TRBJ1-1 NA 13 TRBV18 TGTGCCAGCTCACCACTGGAGAACACTGAAGCTTTCTTT CASSPLENTEAFF
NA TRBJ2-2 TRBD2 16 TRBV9 TGTGCCAGCAGCGTAGGGCCAGCGGGAGTCCCCGGGGAGCTGTTTTTT CASSVGPAGVPGELFF
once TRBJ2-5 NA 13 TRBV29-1 TGCAGCGTTCTCACGGGACGGCAAGAGACCCAGTACTTC CSVLTGRQETQYF
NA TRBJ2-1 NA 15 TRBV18 TGTGCCAGCTCACCACCCCCTGCATCCTACAATGAGCAGTTCTTC CASSPPPASYNEQFF
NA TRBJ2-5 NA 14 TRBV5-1 TGCGCCAGCAGCTTGTTCGCGGGTACGGAGACCCAGTACTTC CASSLFAGTETQYF
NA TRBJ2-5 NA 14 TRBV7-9 TGTGCCAGCAGCTTGCAGGGAGGTCCGGAGACCCAGTACTTC CASSLQGGPETQYF
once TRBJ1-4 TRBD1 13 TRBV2 TGTGCCACAAGGACAGGAACCTATGAAAAACTGTTTTTT CATRTGTYEKLFF